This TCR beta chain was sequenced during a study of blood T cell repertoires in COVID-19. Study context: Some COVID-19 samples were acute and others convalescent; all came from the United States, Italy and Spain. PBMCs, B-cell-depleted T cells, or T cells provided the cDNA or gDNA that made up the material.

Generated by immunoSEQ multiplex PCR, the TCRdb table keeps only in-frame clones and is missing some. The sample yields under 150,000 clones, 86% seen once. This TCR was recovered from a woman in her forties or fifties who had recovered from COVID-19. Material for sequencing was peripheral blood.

Written as DNA, the CDR3 is TGTGCCAGCAGTTACTCCGGGACTACAAGATACGAGCAGTACTTC. Its protein product is CASSYSGTTRYEQYF. The chain employs TRBV6-6 and TRBJ2-7; 7 bases are a match to TRBD2. The ends lost 0 bases at V and 4 bases at J; junction bases unmatched: 6. Germline-derived CDR1 and CDR2 are MNHNY and SVGAGI (reference sequence). CDR3 size: 15 residues.